These 32 T cell receptor beta chains were sequenced from one sample in a study of T cells in Graves' hyperthyroidism and ophthalmopathy. Amplification of TCR beta CDR3 regions used RNA as the template. Primed by the HTBI set, a first-round RT-PCR was run on the TCR CDR3. One entry per CDR3 protein, called by TCRdb with MiXCR from the multiplex PCR reads. Of fewer than 450,000 distinct CDR3 sequences listed, roughly 15% were seen once; the top ten hold roughly 19%. Material: blood. The receptors shown here come from a woman aged 60 to 75 with Graves' ophthalmopathy.

This clonotype was detected a few times. This chain joins TRBV10-3 and TRBJ2-3; the match to TRBD2 covers 14 bases. V lost 10 bases and J lost 4; bases outside the gene matches: 10. This CDR3 contains 16 residues. From germline, CDR1 is ENHRY and CDR2 SYGVKD. CDR3 DNA sequence: TGTGCCACCAATGCAGGGGGACTAGCGGGGGCAGATACGCAGTATTTT. Translating gives CATNAGGLAGADTQYF.

V gene TRBV2 combines with J gene TRBJ2-2; D assignment may be TRBD1 or TRBD2 (5 bases each). V was clipped by 7 bases and J by 1 base, with 16 bases between them. The CDR3 loop spans 16 amino acids. The germline CDR1 and CDR2 sequences are SNHLY and FYNNEI. The CDR3 region is CASTPPGAQNTGELFF. As DNA, the CDR3 is TGTGCCAGCACCCCCCCCGGGGCACAGAACACCGGGGAGCTGTTTTTT.

In its sample, this clonotype was seen many times. V gene TRBV12-3 or TRBV12-4 combines with J gene TRBJ2-1; D is unresolved. The CDR3 sequence is 15 residues long. The ends were cut back, 1 base at V and 0 bases at J, with 7 bases in the middle. The CDR3 DNA follows: TGTGCCAGCAGTTTAGAAGTAGCCTCCTACAATGAGCAGTTCTTC. It codes for CASSLEVASYNEQFF.

This clonotype was recorded at least ten times. The chain joins TRBV4-1 to TRBJ2-1; 10 bases are a match to TRBD2. Germline V CDR1 and CDR2: MGHRA, YSYEKL. This CDR3 spans 18 amino acids. Trimming took 0 bases from V and 6 from J; bases not matched to a gene: 11. CDR3 amino acids: CASSQDPTSGKSSNEQFF. The DNA of the CDR3 is TGCGCCAGCAGCCAAGATCCCACTAGCGGGAAATCTAGCAATGAGCAGTTCTTC.

This chain joins TRBV20-1 and TRBJ2-5; 10 nucleotides align to TRBD2. Germline lookup yields CDR1 DFQATT and CDR2 SNEGSKA (reference sequence). The CDR3 spans 15 residues. V lost 3 bases, J lost 7 bases, and 11 bases stayed unmatched. This CDR3 is CSASLAGDTGGTQYF. The CDR3 region has the DNA TGCAGTGCTAGCCTAGCGGGGGACACCGGGGGGACCCAGTACTTC.

This clonotype occurred a few times. The V and J genes are TRBV28 and TRBJ1-1; tentative D call: TRBD1 (6 bases). With 1 base removed from V and 6 bases from J, the gap between germline ends came to 12 bases. This CDR3 comprises 14 residues. CDR1 MDHEN and CDR2 SYDVKM come from the germline V gene. The CDR3 bases are TGTGCCAGCAGTTTATCAGGGGACGGAGCTGAAGCTTTCTTT. Its translation is CASSLSGDGAEAFF.

A note on this clonotype: This may arise from a read error, as a much more abundant clone is one base away. V usage is TRBV10-2 and J usage is TRBJ1-1; 8 nucleotides line up with TRBD1. The CDR3 has 15 amino acids. V trimming: 5 bases; J trimming: 4 bases; junction bases outside the gene matches: 9. Germline V gene lookup returns CDR1 WSHSY and CDR2 SAAADI. CDR3 sequence: CASSNRTGKSTEAFF. The DNA for the CDR3 is TGCGCCAGCAGTAACCGGACAGGGAAGAGCACTGAAGCTTTCTTT.

This clonotype was counted many times. The gene calls are TRBV28 and TRBJ2-7, with D possibly matching TRBD1 (5 bases). The CDR3 has 13 residues. Germline values: CDR1 MDHEN, CDR2 SYDVKM. Trimming took 5 bases from V and 3 from J, leaving 11 bases between them. CDR3 DNA: TGTGCCAGCAGTCAGGGATCTGGCTACGAGCAGTACTTC. Translation gives CASSQGSGYEQYF. Based on the CDR3 plus reference TRBV28 and TRBJ2-7, the full variable domain is DVKVTQSSRYLVKRTGEKVFLECVQDMDHENMFWYRQDPGLGLRLIYFSYDVKMKEKGDIPEGYSVSREKKERFSLILESASTNQTSMYLCASSQGSGYEQYFGPGTRLTVT.

This clonotype was counted only a few times. The chain has TRBV10-3 and TRBJ2-3, with 10 bases identical to TRBD1. CDR3 length: 14 residues. Trimming took 6 bases from V and 5 from J; bases not matched to a gene: 5. Germline assignment: CDR1 ENHRY and CDR2 SYGVKD. The CDR3 nucleotides are TGTGCCATCAGGCCCGGGACAGGGGAAGATACGCAGTATTTT. Amino acid sequence: CAIRPGTGEDTQYF.

CDR3 sequence reads: CASSLLGDILSYEQYF. DNA for the CDR3: TGTGCCAGCAGCTTGCTCGGGGACATTCTCTCCTACGAGCAGTACTTC. The rearrangement joins TRBV5-6 to TRBJ2-7, with D tentatively TRBD1 (6 bases). Between the trimmed V and J ends, which lost 1 base and 0 bases, there was a span of 14 bases. Germline CDR1 reads SGHDT; CDR2 reads YYEEEE. The CDR3 extends over 16 amino acids. Supplemented by reference TRBV5-6 and TRBJ2-7, the full variable domain reads DAGVTQSPTHLIKTRGQQVTLRCSPKSGHDTVSWYQQALGQGPQFIFQYYEEEERQRGNFPDRFSGHQFPNYSSELNVNALLLGDSALYLCASSLLGDILSYEQYFGPGTRLTVT.

CDR3 DNA sequence: TGTGCCAGCAGTTTAGGGAGGGGACTAGCGAACCCAGATACGCAGTATTTT. Residues: CASSLGRGLANPDTQYF. The V and J genes are TRBV12-3 or TRBV12-4 and TRBJ2-3; 10 bases map to TRBD2. The V segment lost 1 base and the J segment 4 bases; nucleotides outside the gene matches: 8. The CDR3 has 17 amino acids.

This clonotype was observed many times. The J gene is TRBJ2-7, the V gene TRBV7-8; 9 bases map to TRBD1. This CDR3 spans 16 amino acids. V shed 1 base, J shed 4 bases, and the junction held 8 bases outside the gene matches. CDR1 SGHVS and CDR2 FQNEAQ come from the germline V gene. The DNA of the CDR3 is TGTGCCAGCAGCTTAGGGACCGGGACAGGGAAATACGAGCAGTACTTC. Protein: CASSLGTGTGKYEQYF.

This clonotype has a handful of counts. The chain combines TRBV9 with TRBJ2-5; D possibly corresponds to TRBD2 (6 bases). Trimming took 3 bases from V and 5 from J, leaving 11 bases between them. The germline V gene has CDR1 SGDLS and CDR2 YYNGEE. The CDR3 is made up of 13 amino acids. CDR3 in amino acids: CASSERVGETQYF. CDR3 DNA: TGTGCCAGCAGCGAGCGGGTCGGGGAGACCCAGTACTTC.

This clonotype has a count of ten or more. This chain uses TRBV11-2 with TRBJ2-4; D is tentatively TRBD1 or TRBD2 (5 bases each). V was pared by 4 bases and J by 6 bases, with 10 bases between. CDR1 and CDR2 from the germline V gene are SGHAT and FQNNGV. The CDR3 runs to 13 residues. The CDR3 DNA reads TGTGCCAGCAGCTCCGCAGGGAGAAACATTCAGTACTTC. Its translation is CASSSAGRNIQYF. Combining the CDR3 with reference TRBV11-2 and TRBJ2-4 gives the whole variable domain EAGVAQSPRYKIIEKRQSVAFWCNPISGHATLYWYQQILGQGPKLLIQFQNNGVVDDSQLPKDRFSAERLKGVDSTLKIQPAKLEDSAVYLCASSSAGRNIQYFGAGTRLSVL.

This clonotype was seen at least ten times. The J gene is TRBJ1-1, the V gene TRBV6-1; the match to TRBD1 covers 10 bases. The CDR3 is made up of 15 amino acids. J lost 0 bases, V lost 7 bases, and 5 bases had no gene match. The germline CDR1 and CDR2 sequences are MNHNS and SASEGT. CDR3 amino acids: CASKRQGAVNTEAFF. The CDR3 DNA is TGTGCCAGCAAGCGACAGGGGGCCGTGAACACTGAAGCTTTCTTT.

In this sample, this clonotype turned up a few times. The chain recombines TRBV6-2 or TRBV6-3 with TRBJ2-1; 12 bases are a match to TRBD2. The CDR3 sequence is 15 residues long. The junction had 6 bases not matched to a gene; V was cut back by 5 bases and J by 7 bases. The germline V gene encodes CDR1 MNHEY and CDR2 SVGEGT. The CDR3 DNA sequence: TGTGCCAGCAGTCCTAGCGGGAGGGCCCGGAATGAGCAGTTCTTC. This sequence encodes CASSPSGRARNEQFF.

This clonotype was counted at least ten times. V gene TRBV2 combines with J gene TRBJ2-3; D gene ambiguous. Germline V gene lookup returns CDR1 SNHLY and CDR2 FYNNEI. The germline V and J ends were trimmed by 7 bases and 1 base, with 9 bases remaining between them. This CDR3 is 13 amino acids long. CDR3 sequence (DNA): TGTGCCAGCATGCCGGGCGGCACAGATACGCAGTATTTT. As protein: CASMPGGTDTQYF. Looking up the rest from reference TRBV2 and TRBJ2-3 gives the full variable domain: EPEVTQTPSHQVTQMGQEVILRCVPISNHLYFYWYRQILGQKVEFLVSFYNNEISEKSEIFDDQFSVERPDGSNFTLKIRSTKLEDSAMYFCASMPGGTDTQYFGPGTRLTVL.

This clonotype showed up many times. This sequence joins TRBV20-1 and TRBJ2-5; 7 bases are a match to TRBD1. V shed 6 bases and J 2 bases; nucleotides not matched to a gene: 6. CDR3 length equals 13 residues. Germline CDR1 reads DFQATT; CDR2 reads SNEGSKA (reference sequence). The CDR3 DNA reads TGCAGTGCCACAGGGGTTGGGCAAGAGACCCAGTACTTC. As protein: CSATGVGQETQYF.

This clonotype came up many times. The V gene is TRBV28, the J gene TRBJ2-3; D is unresolved. This CDR3 spans 13 amino acids. Germline assignment: CDR1 MDHEN and CDR2 SYDVKM. Trimming removed 7 bases from V and 5 bases from J, with 13 bases in between. The DNA for the CDR3 is TGTGCCAGCACCCAAGGCGGTAAAGATACGCAGTATTTT. Translation: CASTQGGKDTQYF.

J is TRBJ1-5 and V is TRBV15, with 9 bases aligning to TRBD1. V shed 0 bases, J shed 3 bases, and the junction held 9 bases outside the gene matches. Germline V CDR1 and CDR2: LNHNV, YYDKDF (reference sequence). This CDR3 region has 18 residues. The CDR3 reads CATSRDGRDRENNQPQHF. The CDR3 DNA reads TGTGCCACCAGCAGAGATGGAAGGGACAGGGAGAACAATCAGCCCCAGCATTTT. The whole variable domain, filled in from reference TRBV15 and TRBJ1-5, reads DAMVIQNPRYQVTQFGKPVTLSCSQTLNHNVMYWYQQKSSQAPKLLFHYYDKDFNNEADTPDNFQSRRPNTSFCFLDIRSPGLGDTAMYLCATSRDGRDRENNQPQHFGDGTRLSIL.

The genes are TRBV5-1 and TRBJ2-1; maybe TRBD2 (5 bases). The CDR3 covers 17 residues. CDR1 and CDR2 (germline): SGHRS, YFSETQ. V lost 4 bases and J lost 6, with 23 bases in between. DNA of the CDR3: TGCGCCAGCAGCCCGCAGCCGAGCGGAGGAAAGATCAATGAGCAGTTCTTC. As protein: CASSPQPSGGKINEQFF.

The chain couples TRBV7-2 to TRBJ2-7, with no clear D. CDR3 size: 15 residues. In germline, CDR1 is SGHTA, CDR2 FQGNSA. The germline V and J ends were trimmed by 5 bases and 10 bases, with 24 bases remaining between them. This CDR3 is CASSLVAGAHASQYF. Here the CDR3 DNA reads TGTGCCAGCAGCCTGGTCGCAGGAGCTCATGCCTCTCAGTACTTC.

This clonotype has ten or more counts. This rearrangement joins TRBV7-2 to TRBJ2-7, with D maybe TRBD2 (5 bases). This CDR3 has 14 amino acids. The V gene lost 2 bases and the J gene lost 5 bases, with 13 bases spanning the gap. Per the germline V gene, CDR1 is SGHTA and CDR2 is FQGNSA. The CDR3 nucleotides are TGTGCCAGCAGCTTATCGGTGAGGGTGGACGAGCAGTACTTC. Translation: CASSLSVRVDEQYF.

The sample holds many counts of this clonotype. CDR3 loop: CASSLFLPTGYGYTF. In DNA form, the CDR3 reads TGTGCCAGCAGTTTATTCCTCCCGACAGGGTATGGCTACACCTTC. The chain employs TRBV28 and TRBJ1-2; 7 bases agree with TRBD1. The germline V gene has CDR1 MDHEN and CDR2 SYDVKM. V dropped 1 base and J dropped 5; count of bases not matched to a gene: 7. This CDR3 comprises 15 residues.

This clonotype came up many times. The chain couples TRBV18 to TRBJ2-7, with D uncertain. Germline CDR1 reads KGHSH; CDR2 reads LQKENI. The length of the CDR3 is 16 residues. The germline V and J ends were trimmed by 1 base and 3 bases, with 16 bases remaining between them. CDR3 nucleotide sequence: TGTGCCAGCTCACCACGGGTTATTCGTACAGTCTACGAGCAGTACTTC. Translation: CASSPRVIRTVYEQYF.

This clonotype was seen ten or more times. This chain connects TRBV12-3 or TRBV12-4 to TRBJ2-1, with D possibly TRBD2 on 6 matching bases. CDR3 size: 16 residues. V was trimmed by 3 bases and J by 8 bases, leaving 20 bases between them. The CDR3 sequence: CASSFRAGKGWDEQFF. CDR3 sequence (DNA): TGTGCCAGCAGTTTTAGGGCGGGGAAGGGATGGGATGAGCAGTTCTTC.

The chain recombines TRBV6-1 with TRBJ2-2; 10 bases match TRBD2. V lost 8 bases to trimming and J lost 7 bases; unmatched junction nucleotides: 7. Germline V lookup: CDR1 MNHNS, CDR2 SASEGT. CDR3 length: 14 residues. The CDR3 DNA sequence: TGTGCCAGCGGGAGCGGGAGGGCCTTCGGGGAGCTGTTTTTT. Translation: CASGSGRAFGELFF.

This clonotype was recorded a few times. The J gene is TRBJ2-2, the V gene TRBV28; D tentatively reads TRBD1 or TRBD2 (7 bases each). Germline lookup yields CDR1 MDHEN and CDR2 SYDVKM. The CDR3 has 15 residues. V dropped 5 bases and J dropped 6 bases, with 16 bases sitting between them. CDR3 amino acids: CASSLRAGGAGELFF. The CDR3 bases are TGTGCCAGCAGTCTCCGGGCAGGGGGGGCCGGGGAGCTGTTTTTT.

The chain is built from TRBV28 and TRBJ1-4, with D unresolved. Per the germline V gene, CDR1 is MDHEN and CDR2 is SYDVKM. The V end lost 5 bases, the J end lost 2 bases, and 12 bases lay between the germline ends. The CDR3 spans 15 residues. CDR3 region: CASSPLGRTNEKLFF. In nucleotides, the CDR3 is TGTGCCAGCAGTCCCCTTGGGCGGACTAATGAAAAACTGTTTTTT.

At least ten counts were recorded for this clonotype. This chain's CDR3 is CASSPWSSGVDANTGELFF. DNA of the CDR3: TGCGCCAGCAGCCCATGGTCTAGCGGGGTGGACGCGAACACCGGGGAGCTGTTTTTT. The chain links TRBV5-1 to TRBJ2-2; TRBD2 aligns across 9 bases. Germline-derived CDR1 and CDR2 are SGHRS and YFSETQ. V was pared by 4 bases and J by 0 bases, with 13 bases of the junction left unmatched. The CDR3 covers 19 residues. The full variable domain, with the rest looked up from reference TRBV5-1 and TRBJ2-2, is KAGVTQTPRYLIKTRGQQVTLSCSPISGHRSVSWYQQTPGQGLQFLFEYFSETQRNKGNFPGRFSGRQFSNSRSEMNVSTLELGDSALYLCASSPWSSGVDANTGELFFGEGSRLTVL.

This clonotype was recorded at least ten times. This chain connects TRBV7-9 to TRBJ2-7; TRBD1 matches at 9 bases. The CDR3 covers 14 residues. The germline V gene has CDR1 SEHNR and CDR2 FQNEAQ (reference sequence). V was pared by 5 bases and J by 5 bases, with 7 bases of the junction left unmatched. CDR3 sequence reads: CASSPGQGQDEQYF. The CDR3 nucleotides are TGTGCCAGCAGCCCAGGACAGGGGCAGGACGAGCAGTACTTC. Complete variable domain (other parts from reference TRBV7-9 and TRBJ2-7): DTGVSQNPRHKITKRGQNVTFRCDPISEHNRLYWYRQTLGQGPEFLTYFQNEAQLEKSRLLSDRFSAERPKGSFSTLEIQRTEQGDSAMYLCASSPGQGQDEQYFGPGTRLTVT.

This clonotype was observed a few times. Being one base from a much bigger clone, this may be a read error. V gene TRBV11-2 combines with J gene TRBJ2-7; TRBD2 might be the D (6 bases). CDR1 and CDR2 (germline): SGHAT, FQNNGV. The CDR3 extends over 12 amino acids. V dropped 6 bases and J dropped 5 bases, with 11 bases sitting between them. The CDR3 DNA follows: TGTGCCAGCAGGCTAGGAGGGGACGAGCAGTACTTC. This encodes CASRLGGDEQYF.